This TCR beta chain is from a study of lymphopenia after photon versus proton radiotherapy. As for this clone: Antigen specificity is unknown.

Study-level findings and limits: After the lymphocyte nadir, photon-treated repertoires showed oligoclonal expansion, especially of CD8+ Temra cells. Survival link was tested only in deceased patients; proton benefit remains a possibility.

Here immunoSEQ multiplex PCR was the method, and the copy in TCRdb shows in-frame clones only, minus some. The sample shows about 55,000 clones, approximately 84% of them seen only once. Germline CDR1 reads SGHDT; CDR2 reads YYEEEE. This CDR3 is built from 18 residues. Trimming at V came to 2 bases and at J to 4 bases, leaving 12 bases not matched to a gene. This specimen consisted of peripheral blood, obtained from a patient treated with proton-based radiotherapy. V and J are TRBV5-6 and TRBJ1-1, with 12 bases lining up with TRBD1. This TCR derives from a man aged 55-75 years with pancreatic cancer. CDR3 protein: CASSLTGTGGLKGTEAFF. In nucleotides, the CDR3 is TGTGCCAGCAGCTTAACCGGGACAGGGGGCTTGAAAGGCACTGAAGCTTTCTTT.